This T cell receptor (beta chain) was obtained from a study of blood T cell repertoires in COVID-19. As for the study in general: COVID-19 samples from acute and convalescent phases originated in the United States, Italy and Spain. The cDNA or gDNA used as material had been derived from T cells, B-cell-depleted T cells, or PBMCs.

Profiling relied on immunoSEQ multiplex PCR, and the TCRdb table lists in-frame clones only, not all of them. The sample yields about 230,000 clones, around 82% seen once. CDR3 length: 17 residues. The sequenced material came from peripheral blood. The chain recombines TRBV21-1 with TRBJ1-5. TRBV21-1 is a known pseudogene. The TCR originated in a man aged 45-60 years with active or convalescent COVID-19. CDR3: CASSKVFRGASNQPQHF. In DNA, the CDR3 is TGTGCCAGCAGCAAAGTCTTTCGGGGGGCGAGCAATCAGCCCCAGCATTTT.